The next 30 T cell receptor beta chains were all read from a single sample in a study of blood T cell repertoires in COVID-19. Data came from immunoSEQ multiplex PCR; TCRdb stores just in-frame clones and leaves some out. The table lists under 200,000 clones, roughly 90% of them singletons, with about 6.6% in the top ten. Source material: PBMCs or T cells enriched from blood (not recorded which). All receptors derive from a woman in her forties or fifties who had recovered from COVID-19.

DNA of the CDR3: TGCGCCAGCAGAGTATTTGGACAGGGGGCCTCGAACACTGAAGCTTTCTTT. Protein sequence: CASRVFGQGASNTEAFF. V usage is TRBV5-1 and J usage is TRBJ1-1; 11 nucleotides agree with TRBD1. Germline V CDR1 and CDR2: SGHRS, YFSETQ. With V trimmed by 5 bases and J by 1 base, 10 bases remained unmatched. The length of the CDR3 is 17 residues.

The chain is built from TRBV19 and TRBJ1-1, with D maybe TRBD1 (5 bases). Trimming cost V 1 base and J 2 bases, with 11 bases left between them. Looked up from germline, CDR1 is LNHDA and CDR2 is SQIVND (reference sequence). The CDR3 runs to 15 residues. The CDR3: CASSIGQRPNTEAFF. The CDR3 nucleotides are TGTGCCAGTAGTATAGGACAGCGACCAAACACTGAAGCTTTCTTT.

The genes are TRBV4-3 and TRBJ1-1, with TRBD1 matching 9 bases. The germline V gene has CDR1 LGHNA and CDR2 YSLEER. Germline trimming cut 3 bases from V and 4 bases from J; bases unmatched to any gene: 6. CDR3 length: 15 residues. The CDR3 spells CASSQAGQGITEAFF. DNA for the CDR3: TGCGCCAGCAGCCAGGCCGGACAGGGGATCACTGAAGCTTTCTTT.

Comments on this clone: At one end the junction does not follow the germline gene, possibly because of a read error. This chain connects TRBV7-7 to TRBJ2-3; D perhaps matches TRBD2 (5 bases). CDR3 size: 16 residues. Per the germline V gene, CDR1 is SSHAT and CDR2 is FNYEAQ (reference sequence). The CDR3 region is CASSLGGLAPTDTQYF. The CDR3 DNA sequence: TGTGCTAGCAGCTTAGGCGGGCTAGCCCCCACAGATACGCAGTATTTT.

V and J are TRBV29-1 and TRBJ2-1, with 7 bases matching TRBD1. Trimming took 6 bases from V and 0 from J; bases not matched to a gene: 5. The CDR3 contains 14 residues. The germline gives CDR1 SQVTM, CDR2 ANQGSEA. CDR3 coding DNA: TGCAGCGTCCCGGACAGGAACTCCTACAATGAGCAGTTCTTC. Translating gives CSVPDRNSYNEQFF.

V usage is TRBV15 and J usage is TRBJ1-2; D might be TRBD1 (5 bases). V lost 5 bases, J lost 4 bases, and 17 bases lay in between. The CDR3 length is 15 residues. Germline CDR1 is LNHNV and CDR2 is YYDKDF (reference sequence). CDR3: CATSVGRGDLYGYTF. CDR3 nucleotide sequence: TGTGCCACCAGCGTTGGGCGGGGGGATCTCTATGGCTACACCTTC.

J is TRBJ2-5 and V is TRBV7-2, with 7 bases matching TRBD1. After removal of 5 bases from V and 1 base from J, the junction contained 13 bases not matched to a gene. The CDR3 extends over 17 amino acids. In germline, CDR1 is SGHTA, CDR2 FQGNSA. DNA for the CDR3: TGTGCCAGCAGCCAGGGGGTTAGTGGTACCCCCCAAGAGACCCAGTACTTC. Translated: CASSQGVSGTPQETQYF.

The V call is TRBV7-2, the J call TRBJ2-3; maybe TRBD2 (6 bases). Germline values: CDR1 SGHTA, CDR2 FQGNSA. Trimming cost V 3 bases and J 4 bases, with 11 bases left between them. The CDR3 totals 14 residues. DNA for the CDR3: TGTGCCAGCAGCTTTGGAGGGTGGGCAGATACGCAGTATTTT. Translation gives CASSFGGWADTQYF.

This rearrangement joins TRBV5-1 to TRBJ1-2, with TRBD1 matching 10 bases. The CDR3 has 15 amino acids. Germline V gives CDR1 SGHRS, CDR2 YFSETQ. V was pared by 3 bases and J by 2 bases, with 4 bases of the junction left unmatched. The CDR3 sequence is CASSYDRGHNYGYTF. For the CDR3, the DNA is TGCGCCAGCAGCTATGACAGGGGGCACAACTATGGCTACACCTTC.

The DNA of the CDR3 is TGTGCCAGCAGCTCCTCCGGGGGACCCATGAACACTGAAGCTTTCTTT. It codes for CASSSSGGPMNTEAFF. J is TRBJ1-1 and V is TRBV7-9, with a possible D match to TRBD1 (5 bases). The CDR3 extends over 16 amino acids. Germline CDR1 and CDR2: SEHNR and FQNEAQ (reference sequence). V was trimmed by 4 bases and J by 0 bases, leaving 15 bases between them.

Written as DNA, the CDR3 is TGTGCCAGCAGCCAAGTAGAGTATAATTCACCCCTCCACTTT. Translating gives CASSQVEYNSPLHF. This rearrangement joins TRBV3-1 (or the pseudogene TRBV3-2) to TRBJ1-6; D not resolved. The germline V gene encodes CDR1 LGHDT and CDR2 YNNKEL (reference sequence). The length of the CDR3 is 14 residues. Trimming left V 1 base short and J 4 bases short, with 5 bases between.

V usage is TRBV11-2 and J usage is TRBJ1-2; TRBD1 is a possible D gene (5 bases). With 4 bases removed from V and 8 bases from J, the gap between germline ends came to 17 bases. The CDR3 runs to 14 residues. Germline CDR1 is SGHAT and CDR2 is FQNNGV. Here the CDR3 reads CASSSLQGRGGYTF. The CDR3 region has the DNA TGTGCCAGCAGCTCGCTCCAGGGTAGGGGCGGCTACACCTTC. Full variable domain (rest looked up from reference TRBV11-2 and TRBJ1-2): EAGVAQSPRYKIIEKRQSVAFWCNPISGHATLYWYQQILGQGPKLLIQFQNNGVVDDSQLPKDRFSAERLKGVDSTLKIQPAKLEDSAVYLCASSSLQGRGGYTFGSGTRLTVV.

V and J are TRBV18 and TRBJ2-2; TRBD2 might be the D (7 bases). This CDR3 has 15 amino acids. Germline CDR1 is KGHSH and CDR2 is LQKENI. Trimming removed 0 bases at V and 4 bases at J, with 9 bases between. The CDR3 DNA reads TGTGCCAGCTCACCACCTGGGGGGGCCACCGGGGAGCTGTTTTTT. It specifies CASSPPGGATGELFF.

The table lists this clone with a count of one. The chain uses TRBV10-3 and TRBJ1-1, with 7 bases that match TRBD1. Germline CDR1 reads ENHRY; CDR2 reads SYGVKD. With 6 bases clipped from V and 6 bases from J, the junction kept 10 bases outside the gene matches. The CDR3 is 14 amino acids. This chain's CDR3 is CAISVTGRIAEAFF. CDR3 sequence (DNA): TGTGCCATCAGCGTGACAGGGAGGATCGCTGAAGCTTTCTTT.

The rearrangement links TRBV9 to TRBJ2-5; 14 nucleotides agree with TRBD2. The junction had 7 bases not matched to a gene; V was cut back by 4 bases and J by 5 bases. Germline CDR1 SGDLS, CDR2 YYNGEE. This CDR3 has 16 residues. The CDR3 loop reads CASSLRLAGGSETQYF. DNA of the CDR3: TGTGCCAGCAGCCTAAGACTAGCGGGGGGGTCCGAGACCCAGTACTTC.

J is TRBJ2-5 and V is TRBV7-3; TRBD1 agrees at 8 bases. V was pared by 5 bases and J by 1 base, with 6 bases of the junction left unmatched. The CDR3 extends over 15 amino acids. Germline-derived CDR1 and CDR2 are SGHTA and FQGTGA. As DNA, the CDR3 is TGTGCCAGCAGCAGGACAGGGAGCCGCCAAGAGACCCAGTACTTC. This translates into CASSRTGSRQETQYF. The full variable domain, with the rest looked up from reference TRBV7-3 and TRBJ2-5, is GAGVSQTPSNKVTEKGKYVELRCDPISGHTALYWYRQSLGQGPEFLIYFQGTGAADDSGLPNDRFFAVRPEGSVSTLKIQRTERGDSAVYLCASSRTGSRQETQYFGPGTRLLVL.

The CDR3 bases are TGTGCCAGCAGCCTTACCGAGTCGTACACCTTC. Translating gives CASSLTESYTF. V usage is TRBV5-6 and J usage is TRBJ1-2; no reliable D call. V was cut by 4 bases and J by 11 bases, with 12 bases left in between. The germline V gene has CDR1 SGHDT and CDR2 YYEEEE. The length of the CDR3 is 11 residues.

The V and J genes are TRBV20-1 and TRBJ1-6; D is undetermined. V lost 3 bases, J lost 15 bases, and 12 bases lay in between. The V gene's germline CDR1 is DFQATT and CDR2 SNEGSKA (reference sequence). This CDR3 spans 11 amino acids. CDR3 sequence: CSARVLRFLHF. The DNA of the CDR3 is TGCAGTGCTAGGGTTCTGCGGTTCCTCCACTTT.

The chain joins TRBV9 to TRBJ2-1; 7 nucleotides agree with TRBD1. The ends lost 2 bases at V and 3 bases at J; junction bases unmatched: 5. Germline lookup yields CDR1 SGDLS and CDR2 YYNGEE. CDR3 length: 15 amino acids. CDR3 loop: CASSVRDSNYNEQFF. As DNA, the CDR3 is TGTGCCAGCAGCGTGAGGGACAGTAACTACAATGAGCAGTTCTTC. Variable domain in full (rest from reference TRBV9 and TRBJ2-1): DSGVTQTPKHLITATGQRVTLRCSPRSGDLSVYWYQQSLDQGLQFLIQYYNGEERAKGNILERFSAQQFPDLHSELNLSSLELGDSALYFCASSVRDSNYNEQFFGPGTRLTVL.

The chain couples TRBV6-5 to TRBJ1-1; unclear D gene. The germline V gene encodes CDR1 MNHEY and CDR2 SVGAGI. V was cut by 3 bases and J by 1 base, with 12 bases left in between. The CDR3 has 15 amino acids. The CDR3 DNA follows: TGTGCCAGCAGTTATACCCCCCCCAGGAACACTGAAGCTTTCTTT. Amino acids: CASSYTPPRNTEAFF.

Notes on this clone: At one end, the junction sequence differs from germline, possibly due to a read error. This sequence joins TRBV7-9 and TRBJ2-3, with 12 positions matching TRBD2. CDR1 is SEHNR and CDR2 is FQNEAQ in the germline V gene (reference sequence). The CDR3 has 12 residues. The CDR3 here is CASSITSGGLVF. The DNA for the CDR3 is TGTGCCAGCAGCATCACTAGCGGGGGGCTAGTTTTC.

This clone was seen a handful of times. This chain uses TRBV2 with TRBJ1-1; unclear D gene. Germline CDR1 and CDR2: SNHLY and FYNNEI. The CDR3 runs 11 residues. The ends were cut back, 4 bases at V and 8 bases at J, with 8 bases in the middle. CDR3 region: CASSALQEAFF. CDR3 nucleotides: TGTGCCAGCAGTGCTTTGCAGGAAGCTTTCTTT.

The chain uses TRBV18 and TRBJ1-2; D possibly corresponds to TRBD1 (6 bases). V gave up 8 bases and J gave up 2 bases, with 12 bases separating them. The germline CDR1 and CDR2 sequences are KGHSH and LQKENI. The CDR3 consists of 13 residues. The CDR3 DNA reads TGTGCCAGCCAAAGCGGACAGAACTATGGCTACACCTTC. The encoded protein is CASQSGQNYGYTF. The variable domain in full, completed from reference TRBV18 and TRBJ1-2, reads NAGVMQNPRHLVRRRGQEARLRCSPMKGHSHVYWYRQLPEEGLKFMVYLQKENIIDESGMPKERFSAEFPKEGPSILRIQQVVRGDSAAYFCASQSGQNYGYTFGSGTRLTVV.

The CDR3 DNA reads TGTGCCAGCAGCTTAGAGGGGACAGGGACAAGGAAGGGCACTGAAGCTTTCTTT. Translation: CASSLEGTGTRKGTEAFF. V gene TRBV13 combines with J gene TRBJ1-1; 9 nucleotides match TRBD1. Germline CDR1 is PRHDT and CDR2 is FYEKMQ (reference sequence). The CDR3 runs to 18 residues. J gave up 4 bases and V 1 base, and 13 bases lay outside the gene matches.

The chain carries TRBV7-9 and TRBJ2-3, with D unresolved. The germline V gene has CDR1 SEHNR and CDR2 FQNEAQ (reference sequence). V was trimmed by 5 bases and J by 1 base, leaving 13 bases between them. This CDR3 is built from 15 residues. For the CDR3, the DNA is TGTGCCAGCAGCCAACACAGCTCCGGCACAGATACGCAGTATTTT. Residues: CASSQHSSGTDTQYF.

The chain couples TRBV5-4 to TRBJ2-5; 9 bases fit TRBD2. Germline V gene data show CDR1 as SGHNT and CDR2 as YYREEE (reference sequence). There are 15 residues in the CDR3. V was clipped by 7 bases and J by 2 bases; unmatched bases: 9. CDR3 coding DNA: TGTGCCAGCGGCCCCCAGACTAGCGGACAAGAGACCCAGTACTTC. This sequence encodes CASGPQTSGQETQYF. Drawing the rest from reference TRBV5-4 and TRBJ2-5, the complete variable domain is ETGVTQSPTHLIKTRGQQVTLRCSSQSGHNTVSWYQQALGQGPQFIFQYYREEENGRGNFPPRFSGLQFPNYSSELNVNALELDDSALYLCASGPQTSGQETQYFGPGTRLLVL.

This chain uses TRBV19 with TRBJ2-1; D is uncertain. CDR1 is LNHDA and CDR2 is SQIVND in the germline V gene (reference sequence). The CDR3 contains 13 residues. V lost 7 bases and J 5 bases, leaving 12 bases between the germline ends. The CDR3 region is CASTNRMDNEQFF. The CDR3 nucleotides are TGTGCCAGTACGAACAGAATGGACAATGAGCAGTTCTTC.

This clone has at least ten counts. The rearrangement links TRBV3-1 (or the pseudogene TRBV3-2) to TRBJ1-5; D not certain. The CDR3 runs to 16 residues. CDR1 LGHDT and CDR2 YNNKEL come from the germline V gene (reference sequence). Trimming took off 0 bases at V and 0 bases at J, with 9 bases between the two ends. CDR3 DNA: TGTGCCAGCAGCCAAGAAGAGAAATATAGCAATCAGCCCCAGCATTTT. It encodes CASSQEEKYSNQPQHF.

The chain couples TRBV6-5 to TRBJ1-3, with D perhaps matching TRBD1 (5 bases). V lost 2 bases and J lost 9, with 17 bases in between. CDR3 length: 15 amino acids. Germline lookup yields CDR1 MNHEY and CDR2 SVGAGI. CDR3 coding DNA: TGTGCCAGCAGTTACGGGCAGGGCCAATTCGGCACCATATATTTT. Translated, it gives CASSYGQGQFGTIYF.

The chain links TRBV4-1 to TRBJ1-1, with 8 bases identical to TRBD1. The germline CDR1 and CDR2 sequences are MGHRA and YSYEKL. V was pared by 3 bases and J by 1 base, with 4 bases of the junction left unmatched. The CDR3 consists of 15 residues. The DNA for the CDR3 is TGCGCCAGCAGCCACACAGGGGGGGGGAACACTGAAGCTTTCTTT. This gives the protein CASSHTGGGNTEAFF.